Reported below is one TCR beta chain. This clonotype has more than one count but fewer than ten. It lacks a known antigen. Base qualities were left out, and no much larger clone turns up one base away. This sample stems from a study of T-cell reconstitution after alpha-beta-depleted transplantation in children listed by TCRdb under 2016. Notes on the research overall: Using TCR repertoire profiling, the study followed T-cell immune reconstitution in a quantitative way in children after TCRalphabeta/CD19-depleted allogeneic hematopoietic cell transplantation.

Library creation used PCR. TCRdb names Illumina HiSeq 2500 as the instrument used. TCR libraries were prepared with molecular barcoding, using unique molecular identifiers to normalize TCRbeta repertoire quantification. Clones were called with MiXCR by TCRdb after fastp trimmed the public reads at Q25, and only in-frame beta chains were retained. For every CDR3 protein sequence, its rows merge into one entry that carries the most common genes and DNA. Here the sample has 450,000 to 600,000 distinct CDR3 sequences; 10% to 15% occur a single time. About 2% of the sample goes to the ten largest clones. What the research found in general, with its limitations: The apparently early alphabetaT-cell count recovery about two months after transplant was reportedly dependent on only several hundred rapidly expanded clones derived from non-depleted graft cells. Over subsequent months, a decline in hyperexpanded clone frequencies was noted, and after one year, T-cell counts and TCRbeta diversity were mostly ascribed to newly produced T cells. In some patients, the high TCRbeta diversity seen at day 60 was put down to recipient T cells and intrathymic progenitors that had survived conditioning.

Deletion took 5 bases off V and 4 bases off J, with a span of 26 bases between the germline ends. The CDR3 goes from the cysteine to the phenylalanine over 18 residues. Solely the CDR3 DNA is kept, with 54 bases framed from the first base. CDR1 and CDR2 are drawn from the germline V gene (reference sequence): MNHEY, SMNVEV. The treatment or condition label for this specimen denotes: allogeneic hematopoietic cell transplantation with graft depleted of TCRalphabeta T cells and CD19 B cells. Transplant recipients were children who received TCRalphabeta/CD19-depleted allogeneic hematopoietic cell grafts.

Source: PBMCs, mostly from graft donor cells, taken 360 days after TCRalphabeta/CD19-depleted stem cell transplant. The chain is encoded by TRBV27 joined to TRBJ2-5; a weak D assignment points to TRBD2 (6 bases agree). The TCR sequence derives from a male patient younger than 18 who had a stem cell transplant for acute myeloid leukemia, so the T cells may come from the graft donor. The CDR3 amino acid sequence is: CASSPLSSVFGGGETQYF. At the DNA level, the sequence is TGTGCCAGCAGTCCCCTGTCTAGCGTCTTCGGGGGAGGAGAGACCCAGTACTTC.